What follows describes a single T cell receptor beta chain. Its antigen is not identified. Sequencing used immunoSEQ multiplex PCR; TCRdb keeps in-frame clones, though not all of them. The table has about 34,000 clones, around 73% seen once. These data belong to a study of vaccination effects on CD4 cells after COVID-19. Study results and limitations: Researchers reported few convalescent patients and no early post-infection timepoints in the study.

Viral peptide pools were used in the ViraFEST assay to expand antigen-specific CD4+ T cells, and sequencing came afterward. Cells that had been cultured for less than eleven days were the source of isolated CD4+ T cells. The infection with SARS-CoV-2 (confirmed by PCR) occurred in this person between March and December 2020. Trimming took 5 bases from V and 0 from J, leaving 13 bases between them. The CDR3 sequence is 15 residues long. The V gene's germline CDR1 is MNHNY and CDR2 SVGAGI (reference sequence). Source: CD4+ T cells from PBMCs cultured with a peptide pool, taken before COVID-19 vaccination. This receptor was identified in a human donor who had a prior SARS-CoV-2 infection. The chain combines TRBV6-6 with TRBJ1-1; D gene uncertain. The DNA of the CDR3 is TGTGCCAGCAGTCCCGTTCAAAAATTGAACACTGAAGCTTTCTTT. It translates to CASSPVQKLNTEAFF.